The 28 T cell receptor beta chains below come from one sample, sequenced in a study of molecular identifiers for immune sequencing clone quantification. MiXCR was run by TCRdb on the PCR reads, yielding one entry per CDR3 protein. Of about 640,000 distinct CDR3 sequences listed, just under 20% are singletons. The specimen sequenced was naive CD8+ T cells from blood, with Jurkat cell RNA spiked in. Specified subset: FACS-sorted CD8+CD4-CCR7+CD45RA+ naive T cells. The receptors shown here come from a human donor in good health. Some libraries in this study had Jurkat cell RNA spiked in.

The DNA of the CDR3 is TGTGCCAGCAGCTTATATGGGACTAGCGGCTACGAGCAGTACTTC. It is translated as CASSLYGTSGYEQYF. The chain has TRBV7-2 and TRBJ2-7; TRBD2 agrees at 11 bases. Germline CDR1 reads SGHTA; CDR2 reads FQGNSA. The CDR3 has 15 amino acids. J gave up 3 bases and V 2 bases, and 3 bases lay outside the gene matches.

There are many counts of this clonotype. The genes are TRBV4-1 and TRBJ1-1, with 9 bases that match TRBD1. This CDR3 has 15 residues. Losses at the gene ends were 2 bases for V and 4 bases for J; bases not matched to a gene: 5. Germline V gives CDR1 MGHRA, CDR2 YSYEKL. The CDR3 coding sequence is TGCGCCAGCAGCCAATCCGGGACAGGGACCACTGAAGCTTTCTTT. Translated, it gives CASSQSGTGTTEAFF.

This clonotype has only a few counts. The gene calls are TRBV27 and TRBJ2-7; maybe TRBD2 (6 bases). Trimming took off 3 bases at V and 4 bases at J, with 19 bases between the two ends. In germline, CDR1 is MNHEY, CDR2 SMNVEV (reference sequence). This CDR3 is 16 amino acids long. In DNA, the CDR3 is TGTGCCAGCAGTTTTTCGATCGGGGGTATGCTGTACGAGCAGTACTTC. Translation: CASSFSIGGMLYEQYF.

This clonotype was counted ten times or more. The chain recombines TRBV29-1 with TRBJ2-2; D unresolved. The V end lost 4 bases, the J end lost 1 base, and 4 bases lay between the germline ends. The CDR3 extends over 12 amino acids. CDR1 and CDR2 from the germline V gene are SQVTM and ANQGSEA. The CDR3 region is CSVVLNTGELFF. The DNA of the CDR3 is TGCAGCGTTGTCTTGAACACCGGGGAGCTGTTTTTT.

This clonotype has at least ten counts. The chain uses TRBV6-2 or TRBV6-3 and TRBJ2-4; D is possibly TRBD2 (6 bases). The germline V and J ends were trimmed by 2 bases and 1 base, with 21 bases remaining between them. The CDR3 consists of 19 residues. Germline CDR1 is MNHEY and CDR2 is SVGEGT. Here the CDR3 reads CASSYDIKGTAYAKNIQYF. Here the CDR3 DNA reads TGTGCCAGCAGTTACGATATTAAAGGGACTGCTTATGCCAAAAACATTCAGTACTTC.

This clonotype came up many times. The chain joins TRBV5-4 to TRBJ2-7; 9 bases are shared with TRBD1. Unmatched junction bases numbered 5, after V lost 4 bases and J lost 3 bases. Germline V gene data show CDR1 as SGHNT and CDR2 as YYREEE (reference sequence). The CDR3 spans 14 residues. This CDR3 is CASSVTGGHYEQYF. The CDR3 nucleotides are TGTGCCAGCAGCGTCACAGGGGGCCACTACGAGCAGTACTTC.

At least ten counts were recorded for this clonotype. V gene TRBV5-6 combines with J gene TRBJ2-7, with 8 bases aligning to TRBD1. The V and J ends lost 5 bases and 2 bases, in that order; junction bases with no gene match: 9. This CDR3 is 15 amino acids long. Germline V lookup: CDR1 SGHDT, CDR2 YYEEEE. The CDR3 loop reads CASRPGTGNPYEQYF. CDR3 DNA: TGTGCCAGCAGGCCCGGGACAGGAAACCCCTACGAGCAGTACTTC.

This clonotype was counted a few times. V usage is TRBV4-3 and J usage is TRBJ2-7, with D tentatively TRBD1 (6 bases). Between the trimmed V and J ends, which lost 0 bases and 7 bases, there was a span of 13 bases. The CDR3 loop spans 14 amino acids. Per the germline V gene, CDR1 is LGHNA and CDR2 is YSLEER. The CDR3 reads CASSQDRRDNEQYF. The CDR3 region has the DNA TGCGCCAGCAGCCAAGATCGTCGGGACAATGAGCAGTACTTC.

On this clonotype itself: Its ends do not fully match the called genes, so a read error is possible. V usage is TRBV3-1 and J usage is TRBJ2-2, with D possibly matching TRBD2 (6 bases). This CDR3 spans 16 amino acids. Germline V gene data show CDR1 as LGHDT and CDR2 as YNNKEL (reference sequence). CDR3 residues: CAGSQPTRRFTGELFF. The DNA for the CDR3 is TGTGCCGGCAGCCAACCGACTAGGAGGTTCACCGGGGAGCTGTTTTTT.

This clonotype was seen many times. The rearrangement links TRBV29-1 to TRBJ2-7; D remains ambiguous. CDR3 length: 12 amino acids. Trimming stripped 5 bases from V and 2 bases from J, with 10 bases between. Germline lookup yields CDR1 SQVTM and CDR2 ANQGSEA. The CDR3 protein is CSVYEPPYEQYF. Written as DNA, the CDR3 is TGCAGCGTTTATGAGCCCCCCTACGAGCAGTACTTC.

Ten or more counts support this clonotype. The gene calls are TRBV7-2 and TRBJ2-3, with 11 nucleotides matching TRBD2. The CDR3 loop spans 17 amino acids. Germline values: CDR1 SGHTA, CDR2 FQGNSA. V shed 6 bases, J shed 4 bases, and the junction held 12 bases outside the gene matches. DNA for the CDR3: TGTGCCAGCAGTCCATACTCTAGCGGGGGGCCACCAGATACGCAGTATTTT. Its protein product is CASSPYSSGGPPDTQYF.

V is TRBV27 and J is TRBJ2-3; either TRBD1 or TRBD2 may supply D (5 bases each). Germline loops: CDR1 MNHEY, CDR2 SMNVEV (reference sequence). The CDR3 consists of 16 residues. V lost 4 bases, J lost 2 bases, and 16 bases lay in between. The CDR3 protein is CASSSHRGWDTDTQYF. The CDR3 region has the DNA TGTGCCAGCAGTTCCCACCGGGGCTGGGACACAGATACGCAGTATTTT.

This clonotype showed up just a few times. This chain uses TRBV28 with TRBJ2-1, with 11 nucleotides matching TRBD2. V was pared by 5 bases and J by 5 bases, with 8 bases of the junction left unmatched. The CDR3 runs 16 residues. Per the germline V gene, CDR1 is MDHEN and CDR2 is SYDVKM. CDR3 region: CASSRITSGRDNEQFF. CDR3 coding DNA: TGTGCCAGCAGTCGCATTACTAGCGGGAGAGACAATGAGCAGTTCTTC.

Many counts were recorded for this clonotype. V and J are TRBV4-1 and TRBJ2-2; TRBD1 is a possible D gene (6 bases). CDR3 length equals 14 residues. The V and J ends lost 3 bases and 4 bases respectively, with 9 bases between them. CDR1 is MGHRA and CDR2 is YSYEKL in the germline V gene. CDR3 protein: CASSQGHFTGELFF. The CDR3 nucleotides are TGCGCCAGCAGCCAGGGACACTTCACCGGGGAGCTGTTTTTT.

This clonotype was counted ten times or more. CDR3 protein: CASSQDFGDRRWDEQFF. The CDR3 DNA reads as TGTGCCAGCAGCCAAGATTTTGGGGACAGGAGGTGGGATGAGCAGTTCTTC. This chain uses TRBV3-1 with TRBJ2-1; 8 bases align to TRBD1. Germline CDR1 and CDR2: LGHDT and YNNKEL (reference sequence). V shed 0 bases and J 8 bases; nucleotides not matched to a gene: 12. This CDR3 is built from 17 residues.

With respect to this clonotype: Given a much more abundant clone one base away, this may be a read error. The genes are TRBV20-1 and TRBJ1-1; 8 bases align to TRBD1. The CDR3 totals 14 residues. J lost 4 bases, V lost 7 bases, and 11 bases had no gene match. CDR1 is DFQATT, CDR2 SNEGSKA, per germline (reference sequence). This CDR3 is CSESGGVRSTEAFF. CDR3 DNA sequence: TGCAGTGAGTCAGGGGGCGTTCGGAGCACTGAAGCTTTCTTT.

To note about this clonotype: An end of the junction does not agree with germline; a read error may underlie this. The gene calls are TRBV7-2 and TRBJ2-3; no definite D call. The germline V gene encodes CDR1 SGHTA and CDR2 FQGNSA. The CDR3 is made up of 15 amino acids. CDR3 nucleotides: TGTGCCAGCAGCTTAGCAGGCTCAGCCACAGATGCGCAGTATTTT. Its translation is CASSLAGSATDAQYF.

This clonotype was seen at least ten times. The chain employs TRBV25-1 and TRBJ1-5, with D possibly TRBD1 on 5 matching bases. Trimming stripped 6 bases from V and 6 bases from J, with 12 bases between. The germline gives CDR1 MGHDK, CDR2 SYGVNS. The CDR3 length is 13 residues. The CDR3 region is CASSIGAGQPQHF. For the CDR3, the DNA is TGTGCCAGCAGCATAGGGGCAGGTCAGCCCCAGCATTTT.

This clonotype was observed at least ten times. V is TRBV28 and J is TRBJ2-7; 10 nucleotides match TRBD2. From germline, CDR1 is MDHEN and CDR2 SYDVKM. V trimming: 2 bases; J trimming: 5 bases; junction bases outside the gene matches: 3. The CDR3 runs 14 residues. The CDR3 nucleotides read TGTGCCAGCAGTTTAGTAGCGGGAGGCAACGAGCAGTACTTC. This gives the protein CASSLVAGGNEQYF.

This clonotype was recorded many times. The rearrangement uses TRBV3-1 and TRBJ2-2; 11 positions agree with TRBD2. The germline CDR1 and CDR2 sequences are LGHDT and YNNKEL (reference sequence). The CDR3 runs 18 residues. The junction had 7 bases not matched to a gene; V was cut back by 4 bases and J by 0 bases. The CDR3 nucleotides read TGTGCCAGCAGCCCGGGGACTAGCGGCCCCCCGAACACCGGGGAGCTGTTTTTT. Its protein product is CASSPGTSGPPNTGELFF. Together with reference TRBV3-1 and TRBJ2-2, the CDR3 gives the full variable domain: DTAVSQTPKYLVTQMGNDKSIKCEQNLGHDTMYWYKQDSKKFLKIMFSYNNKELIINETVPNRFSPKSPDKAHLNLHINSLELGDSAVYFCASSPGTSGPPNTGELFFGEGSRLTVL.

There are a few counts of this clonotype. The chain employs TRBV7-9 and TRBJ1-1; 10 bases agree with TRBD1. Germline CDR1 is SEHNR and CDR2 is FQNEAQ (reference sequence). The junction had 5 bases not matched to a gene; V was cut back by 5 bases and J by 5 bases. The CDR3 is made up of 14 amino acids. The CDR3 here is CASSQRTGGTEAFF. The DNA for the CDR3 is TGTGCCAGCAGCCAACGGACAGGGGGGACTGAAGCTTTCTTT.

This clonotype has at least ten counts. The chain is built from TRBV7-9 and TRBJ2-5; 13 bases map to TRBD2. CDR3 length: 17 residues. Losses at the gene ends were 4 bases for V and 1 base for J; bases not matched to a gene: 6. Per germline, CDR1 SEHNR and CDR2 FQNEAQ (reference sequence). The CDR3 is CASSSTTSGGVQETQYF. The CDR3 DNA follows: TGTGCCAGCAGCTCGACTACTAGCGGGGGGGTCCAAGAGACCCAGTACTTC.

About this clonotype: This may stem from a read error, because a much larger clone lies one nucleotide away. The chain carries TRBV23-1 and TRBJ2-1, with 12 bases that match TRBD2. TRBV23-1 is designated an ORF whose function remains uncertain. CDR3 length: 20 residues. The junction had 13 bases not matched to a gene; V was cut back by 2 bases and J by 2 bases. The CDR3 nucleotides are TGCGCCAGCAGTCAAGAGCCCGGACTAGCGGGGAGGCCTGCCTACAATGAGCAGTTCTTC. Its translation: CASSQEPGLAGRPAYNEQFF.

This clonotype was seen at least ten times. This sequence joins TRBV5-6 and TRBJ1-5; D perhaps matches TRBD1 (5 bases). The V gene lost 0 bases and the J gene lost 0 bases, with 7 bases spanning the gap. This CDR3 region has 15 residues. CDR1 is SGHDT and CDR2 is YYEEEE in the germline V gene. The CDR3, as DNA: TGTGCCAGCAGCTTGGGGACAAGTAGCAATCAGCCCCAGCATTTT. It encodes CASSLGTSSNQPQHF.

This clonotype was seen many times. The V call is TRBV12-3 or TRBV12-4, the J call TRBJ1-4, with 7 bases fitting TRBD1. This CDR3 has 15 amino acids. J lost 6 bases, V lost 3 bases, and 7 bases had no gene match. CDR3 coding DNA: TGTGCCAGCAGTTTTGAGGACAGGCGTTATGAAAAACTGTTTTTT. Translation gives CASSFEDRRYEKLFF.

Many counts were recorded for this clonotype. J is TRBJ2-3 and V is TRBV11-2; D may be TRBD2 (6 bases). Germline V gene sequence: CDR1 SGHAT, CDR2 FQNNGV. Between the trimmed V and J ends, which lost 5 bases and 4 bases, there was a span of 13 bases. This CDR3 spans 14 amino acids. The CDR3 loop reads CASSLQGLADTQYF. In nucleotides, the CDR3 is TGTGCCAGCAGCCTTCAGGGACTGGCAGATACGCAGTATTTT.

This clonotype occurred a few times. The chain carries TRBV10-2 and TRBJ2-1; 9 bases align to TRBD2. Looked up from germline, CDR1 is WSHSY and CDR2 is SAAADI. With V trimmed by 1 base and J by 9 bases, 7 bases remained unmatched. The CDR3 runs to 15 residues. The CDR3 is CASSELREGRVEQFF. CDR3 bases: TGCGCCAGCAGTGAGTTGCGGGAGGGCCGTGTTGAGCAGTTCTTC.

The V call is TRBV6-2 or TRBV6-3, the J call TRBJ2-7; 12 bases line up with TRBD2. Germline loops: CDR1 MNHEY, CDR2 SVGEGT. V lost 10 bases to trimming and J lost 2 bases; unmatched junction nucleotides: 3. There are 13 residues in the CDR3. This CDR3 reads CATGLAGTYEQYF. For the CDR3, the DNA is TGTGCCACCGGACTAGCGGGGACCTACGAGCAGTACTTC.